This is a list of T cell receptor beta chains from one sample in a study of metastatic and nonmetastatic thyroid tumors. MiXCR reprocessed the PCR reads for TCRdb. This table holds under 25,000 clones, 27% found once. Sequenced sample: blood. The receptors stem from a female donor with papillary thyroid cancer or a benign thyroid nodule (not recorded which). Some clones in this sample may be carry-over from other donors' samples. The CDR3 runs from the conserved cysteine through the conserved F or W. The order of the fields is V gene, clone size, D gene, J gene, CDR3 protein, CDR3 DNA. A D gene is named only where the DNA matches it firmly. Size is omitted from some rows. Given values are once, few, many or a class for expanded clones.

>TRBV20-1|NA|TRBD1|TRBJ2-2
CSARGQGETGEMFF
TGCAGTGCTAGGGGACAGGGGGAAACCGGGGAGATGTTTTTT
>TRBV28|NA|TRBD1|TRBJ2-7
CASRQTGTGRIIPLEQYF
TGTGCCAGCAGACAAACCGGGACAGGGAGGATAATACCTCTCGAGCAGTACTTC
>TRBV11-3|NA|NA|TRBJ1-1
CASSPSVSGDTEAFF
TGTGCCAGCAGCCCCTCGGTCTCGGGGGACACTGAAGCTTTCTTT
>TRBV20-1|NA|NA|TRBJ1-2
CSASPLEYSGGYTF
TGCAGTGCTAGTCCGCTAGAGTATTCGGGTGGCTACACCTTC
>TRBV6-1|NA|TRBD2|TRBJ2-7
CASSSTGTSDRYEQYF
TGTGCCAGCAGCTCTACCGGGACTAGCGACAGATACGAGCAGTACTTC
>TRBV6-2/TRBV6-3|NA|NA|TRBJ2-3
CASSSASGTDTQYF
TGTGCCAGCAGTTCTGCTAGCGGCACAGATACGCAGTATTTT
>TRBV27|few|TRBD2|TRBJ2-7
CASSYSWGGARYEQYF
TGTGCCAGCAGTTATTCATGGGGAGGGGCGCGGTACGAGCAGTACTTC
>TRBV6-2/TRBV6-3|medium-sized|TRBD1|TRBJ1-6
CASRSGTGGRSPLHF
TGTGCCAGCAGGTCCGGGACAGGGGGAAGGTCACCCCTCCACTTT
>TRBV6-1|many|NA|TRBJ1-2
CASSENGAGGYTF
TGTGCCAGCAGTGAAAACGGGGCGGGTGGCTACACCTTC
>TRBV20-1|NA|TRBD2|TRBJ2-3
CSASGGAEDTQYF
TGCAGTGCTAGCGGGGGGGCGGAAGATACGCAGTATTTT
>TRBV6-1|medium-sized|TRBD2|TRBJ2-5
CASSEGGLAETQYF
TGTGCCAGCAGTGAAGGGGGACTAGCAGAGACCCAGTACTTC
>TRBV3-1|NA|NA|TRBJ1-1
CASSREPAGGFYEQYF
TGTGCCAGCAGCCGGGAGCCAGCGGGGGGTTTCTACGAGCAGTACTTT
>TRBV4-1|NA|NA|TRBJ2-2
CASSQVDMGFPTGELFF
TGCGCCAGCAGCCAGGTGGACATGGGATTTCCAACCGGGGAGCTGTTTTTT
>TRBV5-8|many|TRBD1|TRBJ1-2
CASSFRTGDGYTF
TGTGCCAGCAGCTTCCGGACAGGGGATGGCTACACCTTC
>TRBV20-1|NA|NA|TRBJ2-1
CSVRHRVNEQFF
TGCAGTGTCAGGCATAGGGTAAATGAGCAGTTCTTC
>TRBV6-1|few|TRBD2|TRBJ2-3
CASSLGGTHTDTQYF
TGTGCCAGCAGCTTGGGGGGGACTCACACAGATACGCAGTATTTT
>TRBV20-1|many|NA|TRBJ2-3
CSASLGTDTQYF
TGCAGTGCTAGCCTGGGGACAGATACGCAGTATTTT
>TRBV7-3|many|NA|TRBJ2-3
CASSLYGRLGPGTDTQYF
TGTGCCAGCAGCTTATACGGCAGGCTCGGTCCTGGGACAGATACGCAGTATTTT
>TRBV12-3/TRBV12-4|few|NA|TRBJ2-1
CASTLGLYNEQFF
TGTGCCAGCACCTTGGGACTTTACAATGAGCAGTTCTTC
>TRBV4-2|NA|TRBD1|TRBJ2-1
CASSQDLEGTGIGEQFF
TGTGCCAGCAGCCAAGATCTTGAGGGGACAGGGATCGGTGAGCAGTTCTTC
>TRBV9|NA|NA|TRBJ1-1
CAISVGGGLNTEAFF
TGTGCCATCAGCGTGGGTGGGGGGCTGAACACTGAAGCTTTCTTT
>TRBV5-8|many|NA|TRBJ2-7
CASNQEDKTYEQYF
TGTGCCAGCAACCAGGAAGACAAGACCTACGAGCAGTACTTC
>TRBV19|medium-sized|TRBD1|TRBJ1-5
CASSIMGQGASNQPQHF
TGTGCCAGTAGTATAATGGGACAGGGGGCGAGCAATCAGCCCCAGCATTTT
>TRBV24-1|medium-sized|NA|TRBJ1-2
CARTGRKNYGYTF
TGTGCCAGGACGGGAAGGAAAAACTATGGCTACACCTTC
>TRBV20-1|medium-sized|TRBD1|TRBJ1-6
CSARIGTENSPLHF
TGCAGTGCCCGGATCGGGACAGAAAATTCACCCCTCCACTTT
>TRBV5-1|NA|NA|TRBJ2-2
CASIRTGGGFPNTGELFF
TGCGCCAGCATCCGCACAGGTGGCGGTTTCCCGAACACCGGGGAGCTGTTTTTT
>TRBV20-1|NA|NA|TRBJ2-7
CSARDRRISYEQYF
TGCAGTGCTAGAGATAGGCGGATCTCCTACGAGCAGTACTTC
>TRBV20-1|NA|NA|TRBJ2-7
CSALSQAYEQYF
TGCAGTGCCCTCTCACAGGCCTACGAGCAGTACTTC
>TRBV3-1|many|NA|TRBJ2-5
CASSQDLACGQETQYF
TGTGCCAGCAGCCAAGATCTAGCGTGTGGGCAAGAGACCCAGTACTTC
>TRBV5-8|once|TRBD1|TRBJ1-1
CATSPTGTGSEAFF
TGTGCCACCAGCCCTACGGGGACAGGGAGTGAAGCTTTCTTT
>TRBV6-5|few|TRBD1|TRBJ2-7
CASSYATGGPYEQYF
TGTGCCAGCAGTTACGCGACAGGGGGTCCCTACGAGCAGTACTTC
>TRBV6-1|NA|NA|TRBJ2-7
CASSTGLEQYF
TGTGCCAGCAGTACTGGACTGGAGCAGTACTTC
>TRBV28|NA|NA|TRBJ2-3
CASSLLGTADTDTQYF
TGTGCCAGCAGTTTATTGGGGACGGCTGACACAGATACGCAGTATTTT
>TRBV19|many|NA|TRBJ2-4
CASSREPAGSTKNIQYF
TGTGCCAGTAGTCGAGAACCCGCAGGCTCGACCAAAAACATTCAGTACTTC
>TRBV27|NA|TRBD2|TRBJ2-1
CASSSSSGYYNEQFF
TGTGCCAGCAGTTCCTCTAGCGGGTACTACAATGAGCAGTTCTTC